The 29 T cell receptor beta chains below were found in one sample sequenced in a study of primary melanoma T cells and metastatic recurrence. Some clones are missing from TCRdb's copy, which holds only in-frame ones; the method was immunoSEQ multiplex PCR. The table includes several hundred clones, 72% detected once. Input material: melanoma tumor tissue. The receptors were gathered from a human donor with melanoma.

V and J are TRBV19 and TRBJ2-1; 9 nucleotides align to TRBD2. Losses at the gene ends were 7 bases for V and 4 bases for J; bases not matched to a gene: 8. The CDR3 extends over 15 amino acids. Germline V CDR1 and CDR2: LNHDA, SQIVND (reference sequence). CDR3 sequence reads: CASNSGGGAYNEQFF. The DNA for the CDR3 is TGTGCCAGTAACTCCGGCGGGGGGGCATACAATGAGCAGTTCTTC. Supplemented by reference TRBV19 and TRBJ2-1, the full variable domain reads DGGITQSPKYLFRKEGQNVTLSCEQNLNHDAMYWYRQDPGQGLRLIYYSQIVNDFQKGDIAEGYSVSREKKESFPLTVTSAQKNPTAFYLCASNSGGGAYNEQFFGPGTRLTVL.

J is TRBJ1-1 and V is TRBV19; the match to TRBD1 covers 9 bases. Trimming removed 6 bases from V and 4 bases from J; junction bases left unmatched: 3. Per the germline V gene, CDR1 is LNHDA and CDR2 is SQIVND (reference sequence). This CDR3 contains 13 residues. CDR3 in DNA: TGTGCCAGTAGGGGGACAGGGACCACTGAAGCTTTCTTT. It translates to CASRGTGTTEAFF.

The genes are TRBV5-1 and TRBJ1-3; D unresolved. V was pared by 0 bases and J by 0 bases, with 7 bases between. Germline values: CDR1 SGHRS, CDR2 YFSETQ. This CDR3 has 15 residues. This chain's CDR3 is CASSLGPNSGNTIYF. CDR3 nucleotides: TGCGCCAGCAGCTTGGGCCCCAACTCTGGAAACACCATATATTTT.

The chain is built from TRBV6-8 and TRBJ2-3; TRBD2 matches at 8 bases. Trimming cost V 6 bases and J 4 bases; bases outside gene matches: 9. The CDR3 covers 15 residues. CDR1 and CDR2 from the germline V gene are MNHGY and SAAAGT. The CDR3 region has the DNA TGTGCCAGCAGCAAATTCGGGGGGGCCTCAGATACGCAGTATTTT. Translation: CASSKFGGASDTQYF.

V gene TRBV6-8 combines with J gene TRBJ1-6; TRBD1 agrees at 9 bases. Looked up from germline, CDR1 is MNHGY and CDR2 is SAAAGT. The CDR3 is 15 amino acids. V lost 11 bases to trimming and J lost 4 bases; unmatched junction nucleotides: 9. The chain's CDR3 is CASLTGGDYNSPLHF. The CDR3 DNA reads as TGTGCCTCCTTGACAGGGGGGGATTATAATTCACCCCTCCACTTT.

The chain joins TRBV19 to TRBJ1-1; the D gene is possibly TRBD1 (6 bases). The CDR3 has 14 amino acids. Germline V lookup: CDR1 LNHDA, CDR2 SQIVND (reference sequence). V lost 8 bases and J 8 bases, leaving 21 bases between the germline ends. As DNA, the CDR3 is TGTGCCAGTGGTCAAACGAATACAGGGCGAGAAGCTTTCTTT. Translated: CASGQTNTGREAFF.

For the CDR3, the DNA is TGTGCCAGTAGTCTTACAGGTAGTTGGAGTCAGCCCCAGCATTTT. Protein product: CASSLTGSWSQPQHF. This chain links TRBV19 with TRBJ1-5, with D possibly being TRBD1 (5 bases). The V end lost 5 bases, the J end lost 6 bases, and 17 bases lay between the germline ends. Per the germline V gene, CDR1 is LNHDA and CDR2 is SQIVND (reference sequence). The CDR3 is made up of 15 amino acids.

The DNA for the CDR3 is TGTGCCAGTAAAGGGATAGTAAGTCAATATGAGCAGTTCTTC. It yields the protein CASKGIVSQYEQFF. V gene TRBV19 combines with J gene TRBJ2-1; D not certain. With 7 bases removed from V and 8 bases from J, the gap between germline ends came to 18 bases. The CDR3 contains 14 residues. CDR1 is LNHDA, CDR2 SQIVND, per germline (reference sequence).

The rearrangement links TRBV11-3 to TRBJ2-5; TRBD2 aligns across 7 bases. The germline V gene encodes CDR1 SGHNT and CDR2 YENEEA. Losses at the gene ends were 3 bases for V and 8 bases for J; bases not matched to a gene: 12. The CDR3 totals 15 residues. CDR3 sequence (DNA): TGTGCCAGCAGCTTGGGGGGGGTCTCCCTAGAAACCCAGTACTTC. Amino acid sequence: CASSLGGVSLETQYF.

The CDR3 sequence is CASSLEGTDSSGNTIYF. CDR3 nucleotides: TGTGCCAGCAGCTTAGAAGGGACGGACAGTTCTGGAAACACCATATATTTT. The chain is built from TRBV11-3 and TRBJ1-3; tentative D call: TRBD1 (6 bases). Trimming removed 0 bases from V and 1 base from J, with 13 bases in between. This CDR3 is 17 amino acids long. Germline assignment: CDR1 SGHNT and CDR2 YENEEA.

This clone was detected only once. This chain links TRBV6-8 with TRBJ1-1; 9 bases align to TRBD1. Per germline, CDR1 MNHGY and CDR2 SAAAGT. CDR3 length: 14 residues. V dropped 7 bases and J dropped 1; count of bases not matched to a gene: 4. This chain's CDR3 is CASKTTGGNTEAFF. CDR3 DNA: TGTGCCAGCAAAACGACAGGGGGGAACACTGAAGCTTTCTTT.

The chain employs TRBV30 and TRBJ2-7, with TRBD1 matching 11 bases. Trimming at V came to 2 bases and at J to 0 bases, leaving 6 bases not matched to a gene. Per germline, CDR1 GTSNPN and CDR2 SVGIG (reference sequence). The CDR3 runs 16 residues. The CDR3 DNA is TGTGCCTGGAGTTTGGGACAGGGGGATAGCTCCTACGAGCAGTACGTC. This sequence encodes CAWSLGQGDSSYEQYV.

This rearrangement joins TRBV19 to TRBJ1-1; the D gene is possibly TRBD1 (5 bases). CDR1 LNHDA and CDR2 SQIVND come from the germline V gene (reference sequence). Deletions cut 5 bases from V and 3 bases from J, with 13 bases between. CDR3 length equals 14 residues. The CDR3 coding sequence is TGTGCCAGTAGTCCTCCTGGGGGGTACACTGAAGCTTTCTTT. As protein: CASSPPGGYTEAFF.

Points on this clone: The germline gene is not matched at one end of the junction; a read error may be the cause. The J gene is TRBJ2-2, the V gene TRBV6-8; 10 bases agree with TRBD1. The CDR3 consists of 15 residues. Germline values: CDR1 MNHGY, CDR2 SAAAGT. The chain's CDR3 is CAISGTGQGTGELFF. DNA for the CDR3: TGTGCCATCAGTGGAACGGGACAGGGGACCGGGGAGCTGTTTTTT.

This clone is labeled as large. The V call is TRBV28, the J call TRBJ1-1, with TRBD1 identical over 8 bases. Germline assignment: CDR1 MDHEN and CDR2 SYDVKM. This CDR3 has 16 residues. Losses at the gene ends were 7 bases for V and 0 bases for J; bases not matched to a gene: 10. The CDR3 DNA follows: TGTGCCAGCATGGGACAGGTGAATTTTATGAACACTGAAGCTTTCTTT. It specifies CASMGQVNFMNTEAFF.

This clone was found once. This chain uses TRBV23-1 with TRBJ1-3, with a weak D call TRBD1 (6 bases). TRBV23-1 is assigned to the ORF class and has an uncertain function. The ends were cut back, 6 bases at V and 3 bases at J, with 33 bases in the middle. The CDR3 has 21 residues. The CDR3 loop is CASSQDVPGQGNLWGGNTIYF. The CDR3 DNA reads TGCGCCAGCAGCCAAGATGTTCCGGGGCAGGGGAACCTCTGGGGTGGAAACACCATATATTTT.

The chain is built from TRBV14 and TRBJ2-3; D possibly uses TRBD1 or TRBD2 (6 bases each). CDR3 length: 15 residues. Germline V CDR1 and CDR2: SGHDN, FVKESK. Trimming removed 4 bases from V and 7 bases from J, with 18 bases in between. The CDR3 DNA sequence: TGTGCCAGCAGCCGCCAAGGGGGGAGTACGCATACGCAGTATTTT. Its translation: CASSRQGGSTHTQYF.

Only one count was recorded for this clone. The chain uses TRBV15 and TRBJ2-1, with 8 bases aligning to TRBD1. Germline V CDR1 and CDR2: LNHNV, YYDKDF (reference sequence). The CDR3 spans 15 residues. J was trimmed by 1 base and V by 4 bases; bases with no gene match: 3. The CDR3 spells CATSTDRGSYNEQFF. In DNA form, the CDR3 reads TGTGCCACCAGCACAGACAGGGGATCCTACAATGAGCAGTTCTTC. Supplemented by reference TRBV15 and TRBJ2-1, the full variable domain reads DAMVIQNPRYQVTQFGKPVTLSCSQTLNHNVMYWYQQKSSQAPKLLFHYYDKDFNNEADTPDNFQSRRPNTSFCFLDIRSPGLGDTAMYLCATSTDRGSYNEQFFGPGTRLTVL.

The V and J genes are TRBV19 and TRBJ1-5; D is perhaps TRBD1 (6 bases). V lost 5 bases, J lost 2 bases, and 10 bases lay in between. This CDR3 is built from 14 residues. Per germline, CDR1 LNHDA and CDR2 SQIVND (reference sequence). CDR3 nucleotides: TGTGCCAGTAGTTCGACAGGCGGCAATCAGCCCCAGCATTTT. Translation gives CASSSTGGNQPQHF.

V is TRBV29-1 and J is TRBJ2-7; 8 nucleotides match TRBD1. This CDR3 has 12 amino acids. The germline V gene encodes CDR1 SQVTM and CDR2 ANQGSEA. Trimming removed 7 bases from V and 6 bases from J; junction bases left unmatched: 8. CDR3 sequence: CSAQGAGGEQYV. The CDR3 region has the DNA TGCAGCGCCCAGGGGGCGGGTGGCGAGCAGTACGTC.

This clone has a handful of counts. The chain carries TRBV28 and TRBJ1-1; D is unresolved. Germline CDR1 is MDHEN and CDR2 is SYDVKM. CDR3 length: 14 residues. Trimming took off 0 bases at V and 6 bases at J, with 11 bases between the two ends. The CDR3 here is CASSLWPGRAEAFF. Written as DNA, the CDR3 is TGTGCCAGCAGTTTATGGCCAGGTCGGGCTGAAGCTTTCTTT.

CDR3 loop: CSATQARGEKLFF. CDR3 nucleotides: TGCAGCGCAACACAGGCCCGGGGTGAAAAACTGTTTTTT. The chain joins TRBV29-1 to TRBJ1-4, with D possibly being TRBD1 (5 bases). The V and J ends lost 7 bases and 7 bases respectively, with 16 bases between them. The CDR3 totals 13 residues. From germline, CDR1 is SQVTM and CDR2 ANQGSEA. The full variable domain, rest sourced from reference TRBV29-1 and TRBJ1-4, is SAVISQKPSRDICQRGTSLTIQCQVDSQVTMMFWYRQQPGQSLTLIATANQGSEATYESGFVIDKFPISRPNLTFSTLTVSNMSPEDSSIYLCSATQARGEKLFFGSGTQLSVL.

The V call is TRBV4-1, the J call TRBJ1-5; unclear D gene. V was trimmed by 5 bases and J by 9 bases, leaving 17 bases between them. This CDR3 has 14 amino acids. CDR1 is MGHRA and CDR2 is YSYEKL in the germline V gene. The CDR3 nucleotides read TGCGCCAGCAGCAAGGTCAGGTCCCATCGGCCCCAGCATTTT. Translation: CASSKVRSHRPQHF.

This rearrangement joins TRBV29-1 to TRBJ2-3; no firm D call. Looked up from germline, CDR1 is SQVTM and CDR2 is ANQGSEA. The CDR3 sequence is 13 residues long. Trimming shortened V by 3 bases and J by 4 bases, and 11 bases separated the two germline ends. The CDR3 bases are TGCAGCGTTGATGGTCGGCCAGCAGATACGCAGTATTTT. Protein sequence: CSVDGRPADTQYF.

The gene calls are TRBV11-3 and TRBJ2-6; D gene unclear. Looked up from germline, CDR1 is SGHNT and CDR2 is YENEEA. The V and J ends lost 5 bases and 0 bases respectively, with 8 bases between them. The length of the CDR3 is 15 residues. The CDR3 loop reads CASSPSYSGANVLTF. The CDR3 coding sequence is TGTGCCAGCAGCCCCTCCTACTCTGGGGCCAACGTCCTGACTTTC. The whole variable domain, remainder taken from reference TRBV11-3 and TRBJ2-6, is EAGVVQSPRYKIIEKKQPVAFWCNPISGHNTLYWYLQNLGQGPELLIRYENEEAVDDSQLPKDRFSAERLKGVDSTLKIQPAELGDSAVYLCASSPSYSGANVLTFGAGSRLTVL.

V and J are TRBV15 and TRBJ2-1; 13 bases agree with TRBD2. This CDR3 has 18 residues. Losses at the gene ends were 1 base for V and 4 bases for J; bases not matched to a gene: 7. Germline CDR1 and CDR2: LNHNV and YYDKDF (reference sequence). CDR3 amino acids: CATSRAVGLAGAYNEQFF. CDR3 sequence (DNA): TGTGCCACCAGCAGAGCCGTAGGACTAGCGGGGGCTTACAATGAGCAGTTCTTC.

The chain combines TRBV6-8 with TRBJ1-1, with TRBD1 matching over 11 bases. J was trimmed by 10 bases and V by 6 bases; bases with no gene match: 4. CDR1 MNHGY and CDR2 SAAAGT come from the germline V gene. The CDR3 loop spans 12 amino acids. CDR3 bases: TGTGCCAGCAGGGGACAGGGGGAGCGAGCTTTCTTT. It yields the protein CASRGQGERAFF.

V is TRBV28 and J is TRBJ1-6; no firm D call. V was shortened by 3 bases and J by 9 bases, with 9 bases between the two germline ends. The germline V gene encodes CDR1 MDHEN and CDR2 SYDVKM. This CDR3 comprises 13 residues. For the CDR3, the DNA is TGTGCCAGCAGTTTCGGGGTCATTTCACCCCTCCACTTT. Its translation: CASSFGVISPLHF. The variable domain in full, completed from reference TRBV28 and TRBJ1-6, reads DVKVTQSSRYLVKRTGEKVFLECVQDMDHENMFWYRQDPGLGLRLIYFSYDVKMKEKGDIPEGYSVSREKKERFSLILESASTNQTSMYLCASSFGVISPLHFGNGTRLTVT.

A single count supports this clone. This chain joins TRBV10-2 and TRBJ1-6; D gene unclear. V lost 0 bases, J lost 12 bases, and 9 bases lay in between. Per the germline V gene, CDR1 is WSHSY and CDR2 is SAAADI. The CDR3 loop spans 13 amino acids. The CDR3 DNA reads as TGCGCCAGCAGTGAGTCGACGACTTTACCCCTCCACTTT. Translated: CASSESTTLPLHF.